Listed below are T cell receptor beta chains from one sample, sequenced in a study of beta chain features in type 1 diabetes. Measured with immunoSEQ multiplex PCR; TCRdb has only the in-frame clones, and not every one. The sample lists hundreds of thousands of clones; around an eighth were seen once. The sample consisted of naive CD4+ T cells from blood. Source of these receptors: a man between 18 and 29 years old with type 1 diabetes. Each CDR3 is given with its conserved first and last residue. D genes are given only for firm matches. Size values are once, few and many counts, or a class for expanded clones, and some rows have none.

size,J,V,D,DNA,CDR3
NA,TRBJ1-1,TRBV5-1,NA,TGCGCCAGCAGCCGAGGGGATATGGTTGGGGACACTGAAGCTTTCTTT,CASSRGDMVGDTEAFF
NA,TRBJ2-1,TRBV7-2,TRBD1,TGTGCCAGCTGGGGCGGACAGGGGGGATACAATGAGCAGTTCTTC,CASWGGQGGYNEQFF
few,TRBJ1-2,TRBV10-3,NA,TGTGCCATCAGTGCGGAGGCTGGCTACACCTTC,CAISAEAGYTF
NA,TRBJ1-4,TRBV2,TRBD1,TGTGCCGGCGCCCGGGACAGGAATGAAAAACTGTTTTTT,CAGARDRNEKLFF
NA,TRBJ2-5,TRBV29-1,NA,TGCAGCGGGGGGGACTTCCCGGAGACCCAGTACTTC,CSGGDFPETQYF
few,TRBJ2-3,TRBV5-4,NA,TGTGCCAGCAGCTTGGTCCGGGCCCCTAGCACAGATACGCAGTATTTT,CASSLVRAPSTDTQYF
few,TRBJ2-4,TRBV5-1,NA,TGCGCCAGCAGCCCGGACGGGGGCCCGGATATTATTCAGTACTTC,CASSPDGGPDIIQYF
few,TRBJ2-6,TRBV5-4,TRBD1,TGTGCCAGCAGCACGACAGGGGACTCTGGGGCCAACGTCCTGACTTTC,CASSTTGDSGANVLTF
few,TRBJ2-2,TRBV6-5,TRBD1,TGTGCCAGCCATCGGACAGGGTCGGGCGGGGAGCTGTTTTTT,CASHRTGSGGELFF
NA,TRBJ2-3,TRBV29-1,TRBD2,TGCAGCGCCCCTAGCGGGGGGAGCACAGATACGCAGTATTTT,CSAPSGGSTDTQYF
NA,TRBJ1-2,TRBV7-9,NA,TGTGCCAGCAGCTTAGCATCTCGGGGCTTGGGCTACACCTTC,CASSLASRGLGYTF
few,TRBJ2-3,TRBV4-1,NA,TGCGCCAGCAGCCCGAACCCCTTCGGGACTTCAACAGATACGCAGTATTTT,CASSPNPFGTSTDTQYF
NA,TRBJ2-3,TRBV6-1,NA,TGTGCCAGCAGGGAACAGCACATCACAGATACGCAGTATTTT,CASREQHITDTQYF
NA,TRBJ2-7,TRBV28,NA,TGTGCCAGCAGTTTTCGGTACAGAACCTACGAGCAGTACTTC,CASSFRYRTYEQYF
NA,TRBJ1-2,TRBV30,TRBD1,TGTGCCTGGAGAAATCCATGGGACAGGCTGAACTATGGCTACACCTTC,CAWRNPWDRLNYGYTF
few,TRBJ1-1,TRBV9,NA,TGTGCCAGCAGCGAGGGACTGGCCAGTGTCGCTGAAGCTTTCTTT,CASSEGLASVAEAFF
NA,TRBJ2-2,TRBV15,NA,TGTGCCACCAGCAGAGGGGACCAGGGTATTAACGGGGAGCTGTTTTTT,CATSRGDQGINGELFF
few,TRBJ2-5,TRBV30,NA,TGTGCCTGGGGGGGGTACCAAGAGACCCAGTACTTC,CAWGGYQETQYF
NA,TRBJ2-1,TRBV18,NA,TGTGCCAGCTCACCATCCGGGATCGGTGAGCAGTTCTTC,CASSPSGIGEQFF
NA,TRBJ2-7,TRBV30,NA,TGTGCCTGGAGTGTAAGTCCCTACGAGCAGTACTTC,CAWSVSPYEQYF
NA,TRBJ2-1,TRBV7-3,NA,TGTGCCAGCAGCCCTTTCTTTTCCCCGCGGGGCGAGCAGTTCTTC,CASSPFFSPRGEQFF
NA,TRBJ2-2,TRBV15,NA,TGTGCCACCAGCAGAGATAGGAGTAGAGACACCGGGGAGCTGTTTTTT,CATSRDRSRDTGELFF
NA,TRBJ2-3,TRBV18,NA,TGTGCCAGCGCCATCAGTGGGGATACGCAGTATTTT,CASAISGDTQYF
NA,TRBJ2-7,TRBV10-1,TRBD1,TGCGCCAGCAGTCGCACAGGGGCTCGGGAGCAGTACTTC,CASSRTGAREQYF
NA,TRBJ1-1,TRBV4-1,TRBD1,TGCGCCAGCAGCCACCATTCCGGACAGGGAGATAAACTGAACACTGAAGCTTTCTTT,CASSHHSGQGDKLNTEAFF
few,TRBJ1-6,TRBV30,NA,TGTGCCTGGAGGGCACCAGGGTCGAATTCACCCCTCCACTTT,CAWRAPGSNSPLHF
NA,TRBJ2-6,TRBV9,NA,TGTGCCAGCAGCGTAGGTCTTGAGACTCGCCACTCTGGGGCCAACGTCCTGACTTTC,CASSVGLETRHSGANVLTF
few,TRBJ1-4,TRBV30,NA,TGTGCCTGGAGTGTATCCCTTAATGAAAAACTGTTTTTT,CAWSVSLNEKLFF
few,TRBJ2-7,TRBV7-2,TRBD1,TGTGCCAGCAGGATACAGGGGATACAGTACTTC,CASRIQGIQYF
few,TRBJ2-1,TRBV5-1,TRBD1,TGCGCCAGCAAGCCTGCCGGGACAGGGGCCTACAATGAGCAGTTCTTC,CASKPAGTGAYNEQFF
few,TRBJ2-5,TRBV19,TRBD2,TGTGCCAGTAGTGGGAGGGACTACCCCGGGGAGACCCAGTACTTC,CASSGRDYPGETQYF
NA,TRBJ2-5,TRBV6-6,NA,TGTGCCAGCAGCACTTACAGGGTAGATCAAGAGACCCAGTACTTC,CASSTYRVDQETQYF
NA,TRBJ2-3,TRBV5-4,TRBD1,TGTGCCAGCAGCAACCGGGACAGGGTGGCAGATACGCAGTATTTT,CASSNRDRVADTQYF
NA,TRBJ2-7,TRBV15,NA,TGTGCCACCAGCAGAGATGGAGGGGGAGTAACCTACGAGCAGTACTTC,CATSRDGGGVTYEQYF
NA,TRBJ2-5,TRBV28,NA,TGTGCCAGCAGTCGGACGGTACAAGAGACCCAGTACTTC,CASSRTVQETQYF
NA,TRBJ1-6,TRBV28,NA,TGTGCCAGCAGACCCGATAATTCACCCCTCCACTTT,CASRPDNSPLHF
NA,TRBJ2-1,TRBV9,TRBD2,TGTGCCAGCAGCGTAGCAAGTAGCGGGGGGGCCGTCAATGAGCAGTTCTTC,CASSVASSGGAVNEQFF
NA,TRBJ1-3,TRBV27,NA,TGTGCCAGCAGCCCAAAGAACTCTGGAAACACCATATATTTT,CASSPKNSGNTIYF
NA,TRBJ2-1,TRBV30,TRBD2,TGTGCCTGGAACGGGGGGGCCTCCATGGAGCAGTTCTTC,CAWNGGASMEQFF
NA,TRBJ2-7,TRBV7-6,NA,TGTGCCAGCAGCTCCCGCCAAGGAGCGGAAGCCGTCTACGAGCAGTACTTC,CASSSRQGAEAVYEQYF
NA,TRBJ1-5,TRBV7-2,NA,TGTGCCAGCAGCTTATTTTCCCCCCAGCCCCAGCATTTT,CASSLFSPQPQHF
few,TRBJ1-2,TRBV25-1,TRBD1,TGTGCCAGCAGAGAGAAGACAGGGAGCGATTTGGGCTATGGCTACACCTTC,CASREKTGSDLGYGYTF
few,TRBJ2-3,TRBV2,NA,TGTGCCAGCAGGAGAGGAGATACGCAGTATTTT,CASRRGDTQYF
few,TRBJ2-5,TRBV5-1,NA,TGCGCCAGCAGCTTGGAGGACTACCTCCAAGAGACCCAGTACTTC,CASSLEDYLQETQYF
few,TRBJ2-7,TRBV30,NA,TGTGCCTGGAGTGTACCCTACGAGCAGTACTTC,CAWSVPYEQYF
NA,TRBJ2-7,TRBV7-9,NA,TGTGCCAGCAGCCCTGGACAATTCCCGTACTTC,CASSPGQFPYF
few,TRBJ1-1,TRBV28,NA,TGTGCCAGCAGTGGCACGGGCAGGGTCACTGAAGCTTTCTTT,CASSGTGRVTEAFF
NA,TRBJ2-5,TRBV5-6,NA,TGTGCCAGCAGCTTGAGGACCGGGGAGACCCAGTACTTC,CASSLRTGETQYF
few,TRBJ1-2,TRBV7-3,TRBD1,TGTGCCAGCAGCCAAGGGGAGACAGGGAAGGACTATGGCTACACCTTC,CASSQGETGKDYGYTF
few,TRBJ1-6,TRBV10-3,NA,TGTGCCATCAGGTCCCGGGAAAATTCACCCCTCCACTTT,CAIRSRENSPLHF
NA,TRBJ1-5,TRBV18,NA,TGTGCCAGCTCTGGGGCGAACAATCAGCCCCAGCATTTT,CASSGANNQPQHF
NA,TRBJ2-3,TRBV29-1,NA,TGCAGCACACCTGCACAGGGTTCCACAGATACGCAGTATTTT,CSTPAQGSTDTQYF
NA,TRBJ1-4,TRBV6-5,TRBD1,TGTGCCAGCAGTTCGCAGGGGGTCACTAATGAAAAACTGTTTTTT,CASSSQGVTNEKLFF
NA,TRBJ2-1,TRBV7-7,TRBD2,TGTGCCAGCAGCTTTGGGACTACGAGCTCCTACAATGAGCAGTTCTTC,CASSFGTTSSYNEQFF